The 20 T cell receptor beta chains reported below all come from one sample, sequenced in a study of blood T cells in healthy people across ages. Primers used in a second PCR of roughly 6 to 11 cycles were a sample-barcoded 5' primer and a J-beta primer mix. TCRdb reprocessed the 5' RACE reads with MiXCR, giving one entry per CDR3 protein. The sample contains 780,000 or so distinct CDR3 sequences, roughly 56% of which appear only once. Sequencing was done on a sample of blood. The origin of the receptors is a man aged 35 to 55 in good health.

The V call is TRBV5-1, the J call TRBJ2-1; tentatively, D is TRBD1 (6 bases). The DNA end is more similar to TRBJ2-7, so the J call may be wrong. This CDR3 is built from 16 residues. Germline CDR1 SGHRS, CDR2 YFSETQ. The CDR3 is CASSKTGVSSYNEQYF. The CDR3, as DNA: TGCGCCAGCAGCAAGACAGGCGTAAGCTCCTACAATGAGCAGTACTTC.

This clonotype appeared a single time. The genes are TRBV28 and TRBJ1-1; D uncertain. The V gene lost 3 bases and the J gene lost 4 bases, with 9 bases spanning the gap. The CDR3 extends over 13 amino acids. Per germline, CDR1 MDHEN and CDR2 SYDVKM. This CDR3 reads CASSFVRGTEAFF. Written as DNA, the CDR3 is TGTGCCAGCAGTTTCGTCCGCGGCACTGAAGCTTTCTTT. Filled out from reference TRBV28 and TRBJ1-1, the complete variable domain reads DVKVTQSSRYLVKRTGEKVFLECVQDMDHENMFWYRQDPGLGLRLIYFSYDVKMKEKGDIPEGYSVSREKKERFSLILESASTNQTSMYLCASSFVRGTEAFFGQGTRLTVV.

The rearrangement joins TRBV28 to TRBJ2-5; possible D gene TRBD2, 5 bases. The V end lost 5 bases, the J end lost 4 bases, and 14 bases lay between the germline ends. The CDR3 is made up of 14 amino acids. The V gene's germline CDR1 is MDHEN and CDR2 SYDVKM. CDR3 coding DNA: TGTGCCAGCAGTGAATCAAGAGGGTTAGAGACCCAGTACTTC. It is translated as CASSESRGLETQYF.

This chain links TRBV20-1 with TRBJ2-5; 9 bases match TRBD1. The V gene end was trimmed by 3 bases and the J gene end by 3 bases; junction bases not matched to a gene: 5. The CDR3 length is 14 residues. CDR1 and CDR2 from the germline V gene are DFQATT and SNEGSKA (reference sequence). This chain's CDR3 is CSASRDRVEETQYF. CDR3 DNA sequence: TGCAGTGCTAGCCGGGACAGGGTGGAAGAGACCCAGTACTTC.

This clonotype was observed once. The chain has TRBV6-5 and TRBJ1-2; no clear D gene. The CDR3 extends over 12 amino acids. V lost 5 bases, J lost 7 bases, and 11 bases lay in between. Germline CDR1 is MNHEY and CDR2 is SVGAGI. CDR3: CASSQAPGGYTF. CDR3 coding DNA: TGTGCCAGCAGTCAGGCGCCTGGTGGCTACACCTTC.

The chain has TRBV28 and TRBJ2-7; 8 nucleotides agree with TRBD1. The J call may be wrong; the DNA end is better matched by TRBJ2-4. There are 14 residues in the CDR3. From germline, CDR1 is MDHEN and CDR2 SYDVKM. CDR3 protein: CASSHGQGQNIQYF. In DNA form, the CDR3 reads TGTGCCAGCAGTCATGGACAGGGCCAGAACATTCAGTACTTC.

The chain recombines TRBV3-1 with TRBJ1-2, with D maybe TRBD1 (5 bases). The CDR3 loop spans 16 amino acids. Germline assignment: CDR1 LGHDT and CDR2 YNNKEL (reference sequence). V gave up 1 base and J gave up 4 bases, with 16 bases separating them. CDR3 sequence: CASSQARGVDGYGYTF. CDR3 coding DNA: TGTGCCAGCAGCCAAGCAAGAGGGGTAGACGGCTATGGCTACACCTTC.

The V call is TRBV20-1, the J call TRBJ1-2; 11 bases are shared with TRBD1. CDR3 length: 14 residues. Germline CDR1 is DFQATT and CDR2 is SNEGSKA (reference sequence). With 3 bases clipped from V and 8 bases from J, the junction kept 8 bases outside the gene matches. The CDR3 DNA is TGCAGTGCTAGTCCGGACAGGGGGCTAAGGGGCTACACCTTC. This sequence encodes CSASPDRGLRGYTF.

The chain links TRBV20-1 to TRBJ2-4; D is uncertain. There are 12 residues in the CDR3. Germline-derived CDR1 and CDR2 are DFQATT and SNEGSKA (reference sequence). V was cut by 5 bases and J by 2 bases, with 7 bases left in between. The CDR3 DNA is TGCAGTGCTGGGCAGTCCAAAAACATTCAGTACTTC. Protein: CSAGQSKNIQYF.

Worth noting for this clonotype: At one end the junction does not follow the germline gene, possibly because of a read error. The V gene is TRBV6-2 or TRBV6-3, the J gene TRBJ2-1; the D gene could be TRBD1 or TRBD2 (5 bases each). CDR3 length equals 16 residues. Germline CDR1 and CDR2: MNHEY and SVGEGT. CDR3 nucleotides: TGTGCCAGCAGGGTTGACTGGGGGAGCTCCTACAATGAGCAGTTCTTT. This encodes CASRVDWGSSYNEQFF.

This clonotype was seen a handful of times. This chain connects TRBV6-6 to TRBJ1-2; TRBD1 aligns across 7 bases. V lost 0 bases and J lost 5; bases outside the gene matches: 9. Per the germline V gene, CDR1 is MNHNY and CDR2 is SVGAGI (reference sequence). This CDR3 spans 16 amino acids. As DNA, the CDR3 is TGTGCCAGCAGTTACTCAACCGACAGGGAAAAATATGGCTACACCTTC. As protein: CASSYSTDREKYGYTF.

This chain connects TRBV12-3 or TRBV12-4 to TRBJ2-5; D ambiguous. The DNA end is more similar to TRBJ2-7, so the J call may be wrong. The CDR3 length is 13 residues. CDR3 region: CASSAWLGYEQYF. In DNA, the CDR3 is TGTGCCAGCAGCGCCTGGCTTGGGTACGAGCAGTACTTC.

This clonotype has a handful of counts. The V gene is TRBV7-9, the J gene TRBJ2-3, with TRBD2 identical over 7 bases. V trimming: 5 bases; J trimming: 2 bases; junction bases outside the gene matches: 10. The CDR3 is 16 residues long. The germline V gene has CDR1 SEHNR and CDR2 FQNEAQ (reference sequence). The CDR3 sequence is CASSDRGAGPTDTQYF. In nucleotides, the CDR3 is TGTGCCAGCAGCGACCGTGGAGCGGGACCCACAGATACGCAGTATTTT.

V is TRBV7-8 and J is TRBJ1-6; D might be TRBD1 (6 bases). Germline CDR1 is SGHVS and CDR2 is FQNEAQ. CDR3 length: 19 amino acids. V was clipped by 3 bases and J by 8 bases, with 26 bases between them. CDR3 loop: CASSLLLPDTRTADSPLHF. The CDR3 region has the DNA TGTGCCAGCAGCTTGCTCCTCCCGGATACCCGGACAGCCGATTCACCCCTCCACTTT.

The genes are TRBV4-1 and TRBJ1-6; 9 bases are a match to TRBD1. The CDR3 extends over 16 amino acids. CDR1 MGHRA and CDR2 YSYEKL come from the germline V gene. The trim removed 4 bases at V and 7 bases at J, leaving 8 bases unmatched. The CDR3 sequence is CASSPGLGQGNSPLHF. CDR3 bases: TGCGCCAGCAGCCCAGGGCTGGGACAGGGAAATTCACCCCTCCACTTT.

This sequence joins TRBV5-5 and TRBJ2-1; 9 positions agree with TRBD2. The CDR3 spans 14 residues. Trimming at V came to 0 bases and at J to 9 bases, leaving 4 bases not matched to a gene. CDR1 and CDR2 (germline): SGHKS, YYEKEE (reference sequence). CDR3 amino acids: CASSLEGLASEQFF. The CDR3, as DNA: TGTGCCAGCAGCTTGGAGGGACTAGCATCTGAGCAGTTCTTC.

This clonotype was observed a handful of times. This rearrangement joins TRBV9 to TRBJ2-3, with a possible D match to TRBD2 (6 bases). V was shortened by 0 bases and J by 4 bases, with 9 bases between the two germline ends. The CDR3 covers 14 residues. CDR1 is SGDLS, CDR2 YYNGEE, per germline. In DNA form, the CDR3 reads TGTGCCAGCAGCGTAGACGGGGAGGCAGATACGCAGTATTTT. This sequence encodes CASSVDGEADTQYF.

This clonotype has only a few counts. CDR3 residues: CASSLDGATNTEAFF. In DNA form, the CDR3 reads TGCGCCAGCAGCTTGGACGGGGCCACGAACACTGAAGCTTTCTTT. V usage is TRBV5-1 and J usage is TRBJ1-1; a possible D gene is TRBD1 (5 bases). V lost 0 bases and J 1 base, leaving 10 bases between the germline ends. The CDR3 contains 15 residues. Germline V gene lookup returns CDR1 SGHRS and CDR2 YFSETQ.

DNA for the CDR3: TGTGCCACCAAGCAGCCCGGGCGTGAAAAACTGTTTTTT. It yields the protein CATKQPGREKLFF. V gene TRBV28 combines with J gene TRBJ1-4; D unresolved. The CDR3 consists of 13 residues. The germline V and J ends were trimmed by 10 bases and 7 bases, with 16 bases remaining between them. In germline, CDR1 is MDHEN, CDR2 SYDVKM.

Regarding this clonotype: The conserved final phenylalanine or tryptophan is absent from the CDR3, which likely points to a read error. This chain connects TRBV29-1 to TRBJ2-6, with 7 bases fitting TRBD2. V lost 6 bases, J lost 4 bases, and 9 bases stayed unmatched. CDR3 size: 15 residues. CDR1 is SQVTM and CDR2 is ANQGSEA in the germline V gene. The CDR3 nucleotides read TGCAGCGTACGACAAGGGACTACAGGGGCCAACGTCCTGACTTTA. Residues: CSVRQGTTGANVLTL.